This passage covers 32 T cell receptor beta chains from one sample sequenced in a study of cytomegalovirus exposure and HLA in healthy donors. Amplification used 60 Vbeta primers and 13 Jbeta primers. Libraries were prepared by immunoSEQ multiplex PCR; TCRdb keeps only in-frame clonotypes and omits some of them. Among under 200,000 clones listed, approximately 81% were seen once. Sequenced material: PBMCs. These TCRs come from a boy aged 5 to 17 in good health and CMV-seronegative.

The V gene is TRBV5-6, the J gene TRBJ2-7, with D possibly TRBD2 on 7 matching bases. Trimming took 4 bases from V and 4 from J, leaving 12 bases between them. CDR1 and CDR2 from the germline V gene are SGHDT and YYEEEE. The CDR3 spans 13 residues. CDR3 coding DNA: TGTGCCAGCAGCGGCGGGGGCAGGTACGAGCAGTACTTC. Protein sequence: CASSGGGRYEQYF.

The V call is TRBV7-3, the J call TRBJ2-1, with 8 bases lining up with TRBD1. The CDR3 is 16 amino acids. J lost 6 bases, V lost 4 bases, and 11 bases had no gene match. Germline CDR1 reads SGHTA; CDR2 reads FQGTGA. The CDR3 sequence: CASSSQPGQVSNEQFF. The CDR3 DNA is TGTGCCAGCAGCTCACAACCGGGACAGGTTTCCAATGAGCAGTTCTTC.

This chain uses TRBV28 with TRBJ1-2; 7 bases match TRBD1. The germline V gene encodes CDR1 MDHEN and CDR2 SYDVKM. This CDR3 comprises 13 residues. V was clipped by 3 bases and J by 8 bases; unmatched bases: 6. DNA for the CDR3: TGTGCCAGCAGTTTTTTAGGGGGCGGGGGCTACACCTTC. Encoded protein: CASSFLGGGGYTF.

Written as DNA, the CDR3 is TGTGCCCCCTTCGGGGAGCAGTTCTTC. It codes for CAPFGEQFF. The gene calls are TRBV10-3 and TRBJ2-1, with D unclear. V lost 11 bases and J lost 10, with 9 bases in between. The CDR3 covers 9 residues. CDR1 is ENHRY, CDR2 SYGVKD, per germline.

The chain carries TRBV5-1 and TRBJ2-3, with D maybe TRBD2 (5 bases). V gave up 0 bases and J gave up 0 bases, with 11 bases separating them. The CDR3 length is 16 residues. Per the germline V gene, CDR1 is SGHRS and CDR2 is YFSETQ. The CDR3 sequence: CASSLEVSGSTDTQYF. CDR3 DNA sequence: TGCGCCAGCAGCTTGGAAGTAAGCGGTAGCACAGATACGCAGTATTTT.

CDR3 amino acids: CASSFNRDPYNEQFF. CDR3 nucleotides: TGTGCCAGCAGTTTCAACAGGGATCCCTACAATGAGCAGTTCTTC. The chain has TRBV28 and TRBJ2-1; the D gene is possibly TRBD1 (6 bases). Between the trimmed V and J ends, which lost 3 bases and 2 bases, there was a span of 11 bases. CDR1 MDHEN and CDR2 SYDVKM come from the germline V gene. The CDR3 is 15 residues long.

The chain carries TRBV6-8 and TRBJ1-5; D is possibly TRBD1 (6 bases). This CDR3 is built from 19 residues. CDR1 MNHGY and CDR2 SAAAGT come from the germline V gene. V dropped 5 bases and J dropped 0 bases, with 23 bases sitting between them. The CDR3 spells CASSKQGMGAVYSNQPQHF. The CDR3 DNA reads TGTGCCAGCAGTAAGCAGGGGATGGGGGCGGTTTATAGCAATCAGCCCCAGCATTTT.

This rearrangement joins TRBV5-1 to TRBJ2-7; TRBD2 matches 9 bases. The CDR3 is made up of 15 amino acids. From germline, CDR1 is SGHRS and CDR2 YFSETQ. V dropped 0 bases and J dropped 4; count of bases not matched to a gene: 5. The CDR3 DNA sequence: TGCGCCAGCAGCTTGGAGGTAGCGGGAGTGTACGAGCAGTACTTC. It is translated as CASSLEVAGVYEQYF.

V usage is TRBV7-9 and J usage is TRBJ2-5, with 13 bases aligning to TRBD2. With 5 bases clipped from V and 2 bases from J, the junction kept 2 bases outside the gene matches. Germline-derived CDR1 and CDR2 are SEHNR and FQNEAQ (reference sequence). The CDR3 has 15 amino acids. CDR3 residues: CASSTGLAGQETQYF. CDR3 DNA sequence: TGTGCCAGCAGCACGGGACTAGCGGGGCAAGAGACCCAGTACTTC.

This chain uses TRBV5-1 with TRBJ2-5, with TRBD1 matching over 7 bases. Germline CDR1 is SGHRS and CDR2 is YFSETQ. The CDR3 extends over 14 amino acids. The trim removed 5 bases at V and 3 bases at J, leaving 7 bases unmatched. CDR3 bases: TGCGCCAGCAGATACCGGGACAGAAAAGAGACCCAGTACTTC. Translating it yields CASRYRDRKETQYF.

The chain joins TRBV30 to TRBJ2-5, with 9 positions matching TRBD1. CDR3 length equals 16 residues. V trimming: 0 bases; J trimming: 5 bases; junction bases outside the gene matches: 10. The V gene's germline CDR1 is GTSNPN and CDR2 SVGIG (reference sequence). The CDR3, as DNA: TGTGCCTGGAGTGTGGGACAGGGAGTAGCTGGGGAGACCCAGTACTTC. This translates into CAWSVGQGVAGETQYF. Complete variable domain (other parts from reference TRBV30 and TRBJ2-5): SQTIHQWPATLVQPVGSPLSLECTVEGTSNPNLYWYRQAAGRGLQLLFYSVGIGQISSEVPQNLSASRPQDRQFILSSKKLLLSDSGFYLCAWSVGQGVAGETQYFGPGTRLLVL.

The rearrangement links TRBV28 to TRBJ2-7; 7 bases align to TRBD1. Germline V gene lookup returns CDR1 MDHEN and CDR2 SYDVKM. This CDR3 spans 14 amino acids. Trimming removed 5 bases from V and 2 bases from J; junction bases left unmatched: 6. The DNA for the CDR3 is TGTGCCAGCAGTCGTGGCCAGGGGGCCTACGAGCAGTACTTC. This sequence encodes CASSRGQGAYEQYF.

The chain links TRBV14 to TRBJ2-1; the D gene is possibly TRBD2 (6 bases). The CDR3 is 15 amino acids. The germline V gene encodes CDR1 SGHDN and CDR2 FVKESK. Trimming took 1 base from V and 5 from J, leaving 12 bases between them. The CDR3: CASSQVGGSDNEQFF. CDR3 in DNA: TGTGCCAGCAGCCAAGTGGGGGGTTCCGACAATGAGCAGTTCTTC.

CDR3 region: CASSRVGGLSNEQYF. The CDR3 coding sequence is TGCGCCAGCAGCCGGGTAGGAGGGTTGTCCAACGAGCAGTACTTC. The chain employs TRBV5-1 and TRBJ2-7; possible D gene TRBD2, 6 bases. The CDR3 has 15 amino acids. Deletions cut 4 bases from V and 5 bases from J, with 19 bases between. Germline CDR1 SGHRS, CDR2 YFSETQ.

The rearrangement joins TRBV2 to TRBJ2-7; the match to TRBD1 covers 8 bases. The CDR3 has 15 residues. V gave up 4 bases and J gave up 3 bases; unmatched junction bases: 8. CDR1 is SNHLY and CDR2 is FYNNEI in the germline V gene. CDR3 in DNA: TGTGCCAGCAGTGTCCGGACAGGGCCCAACTACGAGCAGTACTTC. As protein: CASSVRTGPNYEQYF.

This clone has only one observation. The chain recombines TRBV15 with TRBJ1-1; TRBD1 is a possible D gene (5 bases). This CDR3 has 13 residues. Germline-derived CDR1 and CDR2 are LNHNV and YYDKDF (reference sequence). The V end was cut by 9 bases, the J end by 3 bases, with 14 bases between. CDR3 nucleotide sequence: TGTGCCACTCATCCGTTGGGGCACACTGAAGCTTTCTTT. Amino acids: CATHPLGHTEAFF.

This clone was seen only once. DNA of the CDR3: TGCAGCGTTGCTTCACGGGACAATCAGCCCCAGCATTTT. Its protein is CSVASRDNQPQHF. This chain uses TRBV29-1 with TRBJ1-5, with no clear D. Germline CDR1 is SQVTM and CDR2 is ANQGSEA. The CDR3 loop spans 13 amino acids. V gave up 4 bases and J gave up 3 bases, with 10 bases separating them.

Here the CDR3 reads CASSVGETGGADEQFF. The CDR3 coding sequence is TGTGCCAGCAGCGTAGGGGAGACAGGGGGTGCGGATGAGCAGTTCTTC. The chain is built from TRBV9 and TRBJ2-1; 9 nucleotides match TRBD1. Germline CDR1 SGDLS, CDR2 YYNGEE. This CDR3 region has 16 residues. J gave up 8 bases and V 0 bases, and 9 bases lay outside the gene matches.

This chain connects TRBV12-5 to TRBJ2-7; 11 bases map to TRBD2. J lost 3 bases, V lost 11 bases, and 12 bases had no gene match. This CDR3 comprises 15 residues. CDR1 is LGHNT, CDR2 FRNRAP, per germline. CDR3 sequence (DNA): TGTGCTTGTAAGCCGGGACTAGCGGAAGTCTACGAGCAGTACTTC. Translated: CACKPGLAEVYEQYF.

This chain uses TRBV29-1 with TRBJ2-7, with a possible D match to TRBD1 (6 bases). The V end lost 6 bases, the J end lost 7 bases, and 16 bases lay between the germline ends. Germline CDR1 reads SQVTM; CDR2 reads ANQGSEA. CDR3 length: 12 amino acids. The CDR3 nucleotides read TGCAGCGTAGTACAGGGTACCCGAGAGCAGTACTTC. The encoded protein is CSVVQGTREQYF.

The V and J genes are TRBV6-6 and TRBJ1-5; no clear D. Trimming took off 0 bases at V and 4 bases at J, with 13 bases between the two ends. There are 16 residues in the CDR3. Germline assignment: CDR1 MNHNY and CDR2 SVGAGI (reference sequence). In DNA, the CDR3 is TGTGCCAGCAGTTACTCGCGGTGGGTCGGAAATCAGCCCCAGCATTTT. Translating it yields CASSYSRWVGNQPQHF.

The DNA for the CDR3 is TGTGCCAGCAGCTTGGCTTCTTACGAGCAGTACTTC. Protein product: CASSLASYEQYF. V and J are TRBV5-8 and TRBJ2-7, with no clear D. This CDR3 spans 12 amino acids. V was clipped by 0 bases and J by 4 bases, with 5 bases between them. The germline V gene encodes CDR1 SGHTS and CDR2 YDEGEE.

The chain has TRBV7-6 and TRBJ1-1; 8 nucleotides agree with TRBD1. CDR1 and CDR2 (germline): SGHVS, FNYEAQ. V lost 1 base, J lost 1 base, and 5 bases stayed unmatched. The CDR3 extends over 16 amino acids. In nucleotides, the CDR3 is TGTGCCAGCAGCTTAGGGACAGGGCTGGGGAACACTGAAGCTTTCTTT. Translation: CASSLGTGLGNTEAFF.

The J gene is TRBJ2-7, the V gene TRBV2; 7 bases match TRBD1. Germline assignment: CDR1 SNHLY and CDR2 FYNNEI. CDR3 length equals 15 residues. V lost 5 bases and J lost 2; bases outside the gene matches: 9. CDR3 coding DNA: TGTGCCAGCAGTTCGTACAGGGGCCTAACCTACGAGCAGTACTTC. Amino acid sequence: CASSSYRGLTYEQYF.

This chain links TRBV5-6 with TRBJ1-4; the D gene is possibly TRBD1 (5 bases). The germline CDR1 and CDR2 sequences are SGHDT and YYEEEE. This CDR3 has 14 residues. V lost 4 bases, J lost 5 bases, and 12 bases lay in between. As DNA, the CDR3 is TGTGCCAGCAGCCGGGACTCGCCAAATGAAAAACTGTTTTTT. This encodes CASSRDSPNEKLFF.

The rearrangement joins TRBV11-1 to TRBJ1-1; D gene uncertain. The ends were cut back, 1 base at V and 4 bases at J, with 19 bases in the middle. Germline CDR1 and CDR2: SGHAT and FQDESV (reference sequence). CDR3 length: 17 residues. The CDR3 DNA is TGTGCCAGCAGCTTAGATGGTTATTCGAGCCCGGGCACTGAAGCTTTCTTT. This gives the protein CASSLDGYSSPGTEAFF.

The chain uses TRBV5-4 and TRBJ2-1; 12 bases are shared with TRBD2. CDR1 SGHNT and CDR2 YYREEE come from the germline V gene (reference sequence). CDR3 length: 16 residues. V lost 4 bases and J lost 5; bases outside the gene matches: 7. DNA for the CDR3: TGTGCCAGCAGCGCGGCGGGACTAGCGGGTGACAATGAGCAGTTCTTC. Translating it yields CASSAAGLAGDNEQFF.

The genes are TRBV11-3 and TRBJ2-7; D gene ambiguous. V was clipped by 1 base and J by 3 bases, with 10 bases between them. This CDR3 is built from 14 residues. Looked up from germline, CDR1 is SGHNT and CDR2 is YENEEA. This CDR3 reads CASSLVVGGYEQYF. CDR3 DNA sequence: TGTGCCAGCAGCTTAGTTGTAGGCGGCTACGAGCAGTACTTC.

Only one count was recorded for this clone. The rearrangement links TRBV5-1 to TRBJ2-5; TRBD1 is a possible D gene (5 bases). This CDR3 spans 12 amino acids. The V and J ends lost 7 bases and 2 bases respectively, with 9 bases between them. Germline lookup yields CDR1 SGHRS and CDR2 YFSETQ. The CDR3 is CASGQGQETQYF. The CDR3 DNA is TGCGCCAGCGGGCAGGGTCAAGAGACCCAGTACTTC.

CDR3 amino acids: CASSLGQYQETQYF. The CDR3 region has the DNA TGTGCCAGCAGCCTGGGGCAGTACCAAGAGACCCAGTACTTC. V is TRBV2 and J is TRBJ2-5, with D maybe TRBD1 (5 bases). V lost 6 bases and J 0 bases, leaving 11 bases between the germline ends. The CDR3 covers 14 residues. CDR1 is SNHLY and CDR2 is FYNNEI in the germline V gene.

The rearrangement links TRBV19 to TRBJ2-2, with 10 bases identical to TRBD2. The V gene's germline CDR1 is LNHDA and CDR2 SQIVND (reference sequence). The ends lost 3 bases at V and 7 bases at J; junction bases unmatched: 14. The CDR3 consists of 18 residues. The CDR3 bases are TGTGCCAGTAGTATCCCCCCCTTACTAGCGGGGTATCACGGGGAGCTGTTTTTT. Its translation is CASSIPPLLAGYHGELFF.

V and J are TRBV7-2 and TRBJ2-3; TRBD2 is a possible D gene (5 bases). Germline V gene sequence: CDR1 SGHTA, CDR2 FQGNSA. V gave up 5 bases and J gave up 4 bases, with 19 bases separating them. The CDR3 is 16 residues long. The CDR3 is CASSLTSTSGADTQYF. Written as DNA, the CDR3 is TGTGCCAGCAGCCTTACTAGTACGTCCGGAGCAGATACGCAGTATTTT.